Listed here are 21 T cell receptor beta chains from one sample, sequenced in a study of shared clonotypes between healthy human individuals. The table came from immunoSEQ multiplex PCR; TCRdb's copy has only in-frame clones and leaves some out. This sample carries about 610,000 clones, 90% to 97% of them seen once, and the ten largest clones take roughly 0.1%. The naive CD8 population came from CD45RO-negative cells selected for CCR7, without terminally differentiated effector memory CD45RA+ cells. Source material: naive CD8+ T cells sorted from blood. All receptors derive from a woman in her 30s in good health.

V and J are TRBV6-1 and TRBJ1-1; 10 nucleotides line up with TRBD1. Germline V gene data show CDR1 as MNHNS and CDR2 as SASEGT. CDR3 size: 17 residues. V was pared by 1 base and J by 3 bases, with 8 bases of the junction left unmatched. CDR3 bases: TGTGCCAGCAGTGAAGGCATCGGACAGGGGGGTTACACTGAAGCTTTCTTT. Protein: CASSEGIGQGGYTEAFF.

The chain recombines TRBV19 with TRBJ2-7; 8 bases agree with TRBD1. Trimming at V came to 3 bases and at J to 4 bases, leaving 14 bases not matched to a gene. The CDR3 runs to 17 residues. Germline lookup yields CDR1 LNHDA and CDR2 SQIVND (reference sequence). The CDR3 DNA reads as TGTGCCAGTAGTATTTTCCTATTTCCGACAGGGGCTTACGAGCAGTACTTC. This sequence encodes CASSIFLFPTGAYEQYF. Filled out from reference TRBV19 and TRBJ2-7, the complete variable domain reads DGGITQSPKYLFRKEGQNVTLSCEQNLNHDAMYWYRQDPGQGLRLIYYSQIVNDFQKGDIAEGYSVSREKKESFPLTVTSAQKNPTAFYLCASSIFLFPTGAYEQYFGPGTRLTVT.

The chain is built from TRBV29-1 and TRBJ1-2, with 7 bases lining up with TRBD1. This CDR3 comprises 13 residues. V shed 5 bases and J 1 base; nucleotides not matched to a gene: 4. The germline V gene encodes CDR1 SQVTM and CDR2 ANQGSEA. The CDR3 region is CSVRDSDNYGYTF. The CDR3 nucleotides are TGCAGCGTTAGGGACAGCGATAACTATGGCTACACCTTC.

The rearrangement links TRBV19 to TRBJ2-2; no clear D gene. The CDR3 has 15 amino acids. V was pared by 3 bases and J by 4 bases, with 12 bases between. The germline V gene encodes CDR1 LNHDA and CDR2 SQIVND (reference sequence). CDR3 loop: CASSIWVGVTGELFF. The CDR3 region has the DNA TGTGCCAGTAGTATTTGGGTTGGCGTCACCGGGGAGCTGTTTTTT.

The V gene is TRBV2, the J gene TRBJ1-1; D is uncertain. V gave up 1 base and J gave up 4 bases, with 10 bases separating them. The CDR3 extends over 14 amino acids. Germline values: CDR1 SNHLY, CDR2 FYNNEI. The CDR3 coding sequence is TGTGCCAGCAGTGAAGTAGAGGGTAGCACTGAAGCTTTCTTT. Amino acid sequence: CASSEVEGSTEAFF.

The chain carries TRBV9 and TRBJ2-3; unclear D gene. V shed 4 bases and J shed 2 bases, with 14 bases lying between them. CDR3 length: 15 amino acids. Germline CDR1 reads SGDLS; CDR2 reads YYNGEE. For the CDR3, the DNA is TGTGCCAGCAGCCCCTTTGAACTCACCACAGATACGCAGTATTTT. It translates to CASSPFELTTDTQYF.

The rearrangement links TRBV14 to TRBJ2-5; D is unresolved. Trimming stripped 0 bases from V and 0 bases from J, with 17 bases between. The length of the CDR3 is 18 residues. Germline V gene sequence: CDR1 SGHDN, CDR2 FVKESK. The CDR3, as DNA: TGTGCCAGCAGCCAAGACGAAATCTACAGAACGTACCAAGAGACCCAGTACTTC. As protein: CASSQDEIYRTYQETQYF.

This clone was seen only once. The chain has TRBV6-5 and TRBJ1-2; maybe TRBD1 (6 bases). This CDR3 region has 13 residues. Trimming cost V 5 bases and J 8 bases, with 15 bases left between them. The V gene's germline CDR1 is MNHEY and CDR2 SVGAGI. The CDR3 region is CASSPRQEEGYTF. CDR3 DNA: TGTGCCAGCAGTCCTCGACAGGAAGAGGGCTACACCTTC.

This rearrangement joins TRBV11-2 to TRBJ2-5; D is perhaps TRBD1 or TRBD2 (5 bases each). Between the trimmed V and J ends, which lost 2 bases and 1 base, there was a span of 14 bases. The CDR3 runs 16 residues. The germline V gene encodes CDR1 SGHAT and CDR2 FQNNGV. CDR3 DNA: TGTGCCAGCAGCTTAACCGGGGATGGGGCCCAAGAGACCCAGTACTTC. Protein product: CASSLTGDGAQETQYF.

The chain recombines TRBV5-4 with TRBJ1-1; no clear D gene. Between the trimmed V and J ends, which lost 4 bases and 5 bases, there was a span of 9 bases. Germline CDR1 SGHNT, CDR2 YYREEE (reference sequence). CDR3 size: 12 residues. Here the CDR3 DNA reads TGTGCCAGCAGCGTGGGGTTTACTGAAGCTTTCTTT. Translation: CASSVGFTEAFF.

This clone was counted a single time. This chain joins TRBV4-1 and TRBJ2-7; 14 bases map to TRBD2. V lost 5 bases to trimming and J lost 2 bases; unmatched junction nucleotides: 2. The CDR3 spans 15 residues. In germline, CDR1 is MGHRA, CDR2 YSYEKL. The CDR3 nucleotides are TGCGCCAGCAGCACGGGACTAGCGGGGGCCTACGAGCAGTACTTC. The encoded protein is CASSTGLAGAYEQYF.

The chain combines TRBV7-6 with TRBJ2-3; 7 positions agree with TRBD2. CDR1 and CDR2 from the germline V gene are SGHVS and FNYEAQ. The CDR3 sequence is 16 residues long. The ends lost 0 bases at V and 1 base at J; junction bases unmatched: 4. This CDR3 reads CASSLAGGSRTDTQYF. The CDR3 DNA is TGTGCCAGCAGCTTAGCGGGCGGGAGCCGCACAGATACGCAGTATTTT.

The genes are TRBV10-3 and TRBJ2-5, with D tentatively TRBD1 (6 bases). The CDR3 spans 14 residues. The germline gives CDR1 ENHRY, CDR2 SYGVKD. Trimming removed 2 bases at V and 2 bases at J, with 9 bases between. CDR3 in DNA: TGTGCCATCAGTGAGGAGGGGGAACAAGAGACCCAGTACTTC. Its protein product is CAISEEGEQETQYF.

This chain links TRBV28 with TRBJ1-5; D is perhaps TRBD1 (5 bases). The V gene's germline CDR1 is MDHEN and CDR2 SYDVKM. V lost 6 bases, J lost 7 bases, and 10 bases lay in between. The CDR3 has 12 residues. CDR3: CASSWDEQPQHF. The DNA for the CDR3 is TGTGCCAGCAGCTGGGACGAGCAGCCCCAGCATTTT.

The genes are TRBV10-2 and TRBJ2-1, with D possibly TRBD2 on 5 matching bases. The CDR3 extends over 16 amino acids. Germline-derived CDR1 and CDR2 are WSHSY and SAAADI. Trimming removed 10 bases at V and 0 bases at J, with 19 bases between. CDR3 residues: CATLNSGSISYNEQFF. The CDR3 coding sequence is TGCGCCACCTTAAACAGCGGTAGTATCTCCTACAATGAGCAGTTCTTC.

The CDR3 is CASSPGTGGTGELFF. The CDR3 region has the DNA TGTGCCAGCAGTCCCGGGACAGGGGGCACCGGGGAGCTGTTTTTT. V gene TRBV7-9 combines with J gene TRBJ2-2; 11 bases fit TRBD1. The CDR3 is made up of 15 amino acids. Germline assignment: CDR1 SEHNR and CDR2 FQNEAQ (reference sequence). Trimming removed 6 bases from V and 4 bases from J; junction bases left unmatched: 4.

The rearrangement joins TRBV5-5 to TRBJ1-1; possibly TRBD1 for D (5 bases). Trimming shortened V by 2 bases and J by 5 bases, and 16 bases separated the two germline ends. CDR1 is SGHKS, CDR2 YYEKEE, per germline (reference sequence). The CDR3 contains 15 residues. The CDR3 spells CASSLEGVLGTEAFF. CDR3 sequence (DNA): TGTGCCAGCAGCTTAGAAGGGGTCTTGGGGACTGAAGCTTTCTTT.

The CDR3: CASSLSFGQPQHF. The CDR3 DNA reads TGTGCCAGCAGTCTATCATTTGGGCAGCCCCAGCATTTT. This sequence joins TRBV6-6 and TRBJ1-5; D uncertain. Trimming removed 5 bases at V and 7 bases at J, with 12 bases between. Germline assignment: CDR1 MNHNY and CDR2 SVGAGI (reference sequence). CDR3 length equals 13 residues.

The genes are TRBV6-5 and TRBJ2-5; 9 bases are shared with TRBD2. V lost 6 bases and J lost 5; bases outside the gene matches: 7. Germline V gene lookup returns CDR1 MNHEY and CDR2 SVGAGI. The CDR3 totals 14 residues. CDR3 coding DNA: TGTGCCAGCAGCTTTGGGGGGACTAGCGAGACCCAGTACTTC. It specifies CASSFGGTSETQYF.

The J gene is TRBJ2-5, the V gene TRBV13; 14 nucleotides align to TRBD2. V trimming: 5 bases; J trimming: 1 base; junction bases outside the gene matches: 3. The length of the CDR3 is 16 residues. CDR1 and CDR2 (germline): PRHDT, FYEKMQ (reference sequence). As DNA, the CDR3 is TGTGCCAGCAGCCCGACTAGCGGGAGGGGCCAAGAGACCCAGTACTTC. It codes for CASSPTSGRGQETQYF. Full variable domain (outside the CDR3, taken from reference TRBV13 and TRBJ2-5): AAGVIQSPRHLIKEKRETATLKCYPIPRHDTVYWYQQGPGQDPQFLISFYEKMQSDKGSIPDRFSAQQFSDYHSELNMSSLELGDSALYFCASSPTSGRGQETQYFGPGTRLLVL.

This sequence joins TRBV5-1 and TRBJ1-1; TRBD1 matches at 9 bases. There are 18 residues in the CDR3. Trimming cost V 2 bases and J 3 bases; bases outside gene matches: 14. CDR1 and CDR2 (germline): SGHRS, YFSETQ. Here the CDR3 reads CASSFEAGTGRDYTEAFF. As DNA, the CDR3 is TGCGCCAGCAGCTTCGAAGCCGGGACAGGGAGGGACTACACTGAAGCTTTCTTT.